The clone carrying this TCR beta chain appeared many times. These data come from a study of identical twins. The CDR3 length is 13 residues. Trimming shortened V by 2 bases and J by 14 bases, and 16 bases separated the two germline ends. Germline assignment: CDR1 SGHDT and CDR2 YYEEEE. TCRdb re-called the 5' RACE reads with MiXCR, one entry per CDR3 protein. In the table there are some 230,000 distinct CDR3 sequences, 6.5% of which are singletons. The same sample was also studied in work on T cells expressing NK-cell markers.

The chain couples TRBV5-6 to TRBJ1-4, with D unresolved. Sequencing was done on a sample of CD8+ T cells sorted from blood. This clonotype was sampled from a woman between 18 and 30 years old in good health. CDR3 nucleotides: TGTGCCAGCAGCTTCGCATCGGGGTTAGTTCTGTTTTTT. The encoded protein is CASSFASGLVLFF.